The T cell receptor beta chain under discussion was sequenced for a study of response to subunit inactivated influenza vaccine (dated by TCRdb to 2016 to 2019). Turning to the overall study: The study used deep quantitative T cell receptor repertoire profiling to track responses to a trivalent subunit inactivated influenza vaccine.

Relative to germline, V is 7 bases shorter and J is 1 base shorter, with 14 bases between their ends. Including the terminal cysteine and phenylalanine, the CDR3 comprises 15 residues. CDR3 DNA is the only sequence kept; it has 45 bases, read in frame from the first base. In the germline V gene, CDR1 corresponds to MNHNS and CDR2 to SASEGT. What the research found in general, with its limitations: According to the authors, only a limited number of new T cells may be recruited by each seasonal influenza vaccination.

Library preparation employed RT-PCR. The instrument given in TCRdb is Illumina HiSeq 2500. Using fastp trimming at Q25 and MiXCR clonotype assembly, TCRdb reanalyzed the public sequencing data and kept in-frame beta chains. All rows with the same CDR3 protein become a single entry with the most common DNA and genes. The sample table holds 500,000 to 750,000 distinct CDR3 sequences, of which 11% to 15% were seen once. 11% of the sample lies in the top ten. This clonotype has more than one count but fewer than ten. The antigen it recognizes is unknown. Nothing much larger sits one base from this clone, and base qualities are not available.

The clonotype comes from a man over 45 who received an inactivated influenza vaccine. Donor details come from another sample of the same person, matched by shared clones. Sequencing used PBMCs from blood, obtained less than 13 days after vaccination. The chain is assembled from TRBV6-1 and TRBJ1-3; a tentative D match to TRBD1 spans 5 bases. The nucleotide sequence reads as follows: TGTGCCAGCAAAAACGGCAGGGTGTCTGGAAACACCATATATTTT. This translates into CASKNGRVSGNTIYF.